The entry below describes one T cell receptor beta chain. The data were taken from a study of cytomegalovirus exposure and HLA in healthy donors. The CDR3 totals 16 residues. Germline V gene sequence: CDR1 SGHRS, CDR2 YFSETQ. The J segment lost 5 bases and the V segment lost 2 bases, leaving 6 bases of the junction unmatched. PCR employed 60 Vbeta and 13 Jbeta primers. Per the original methods: There were 80 million or so unique TCR beta chains by a later count, and some 10 million of them were shared. Assay: immunoSEQ multiplex PCR; the TCRdb copy retains only in-frame clones and omits some. D and trimming were read from the DNA, whereas the V and J calls and clone size are those reported in that table. This sample's table reports 100,000 to 150,000 clones.

The sequence came from a woman in her 40s in good health and CMV-seropositive. The sequencing sample was made of PBMCs. This chain joins TRBV5-1 and TRBJ2-5; 13 nucleotides line up with TRBD2. CDR3 nucleotide sequence: TGCGCCAGCAGCTTAGGACTAGCGGGAGACATGGAGACCCAGTACTTC. It is translated as CASSLGLAGDMETQYF.